This T cell receptor beta chain derives from a study of cytomegalovirus exposure and HLA in healthy donors. Study-wide results and caveats: A later examination showed that TCR association rates differed by HLA locus, with DRB1 most and HLA-C fewest. Sequencing depth across donors, presence/absence analyses assumed, was roughly uniform.

In the PCR, 60 Vbeta and 13 Jbeta primers were used. Method: immunoSEQ multiplex PCR; TCRdb's copy keeps in-frame clones and lacks some. Of 180,000 or so clones listed, about 88% are singletons. Worth noting for this clone: Antigen specificity is unknown.

This CDR3 contains 16 residues. Between the trimmed V and J ends, which lost 6 bases and 0 bases, there was a span of 18 bases. The germline CDR1 and CDR2 sequences are SNHLY and FYNNEI. The receptor comes from a woman between 25 and 40 years old in good health and CMV-seronegative. Sequenced: PBMCs. This rearrangement joins TRBV2 to TRBJ2-7, with D hard to call. CDR3 sequence reads: CASRRTQFPSSYEQYF. In nucleotides, the CDR3 is TGTGCCAGCAGAAGAACCCAGTTCCCAAGCTCCTACGAGCAGTACTTC.